The text below deals with one T cell receptor beta chain. V shed 0 bases and J shed 4 bases, with 14 bases lying between them. The CDR3 totals 16 residues. CDR1 and CDR2 from the germline V gene are ENHRY and SYGVKD. The sample is drawn from a study of blood T cell repertoires in COVID-19. About the study: Both acute and convalescent COVID-19 samples were obtained from the United States, Italy and Spain. PBMCs, B-cell-depleted T cells, or T cells provided the cDNA or gDNA that made up the material.

Per the original methods: Estimated nucleated cell counts came from reference gene primer amplification. Measured with immunoSEQ multiplex PCR; TCRdb has only the in-frame clones, and not every one. Clone size and V and J calls were adopted from that table, with D and trimming inferred from the DNA. The data show roughly 300,000 clones, 86% seen once. The specimen sequenced was peripheral blood. V usage is TRBV10-3 and J usage is TRBJ2-3; tentative D call: TRBD1 (6 bases). This receptor was obtained from a woman between 50 and 59 years old with acute or convalescent COVID-19. The CDR3 is CAISESSAGAADTQYF. DNA of the CDR3: TGTGCCATCAGTGAGTCGAGTGCAGGGGCGGCAGATACGCAGTATTTT.